A selection of T cell receptor beta chains follows, all from one sample in a study of blood T cell repertoires in COVID-19. Only in-frame clones appear in the TCRdb table, and some are missing; sequencing was by immunoSEQ multiplex PCR. The repertoire includes some 190,000 clones, around 90% of them detected once, and approximately 4% sits in the top ten. Sequencing was performed on peripheral blood. The receptors were gathered from a human donor in a cohort sampled during active COVID-19. Both conserved end residues are part of each CDR3. The order of the fields is clone size, J gene, D gene, V gene, CDR3 protein, CDR3 DNA. The D gene is left open where the match is weak. Clone sizes are given selectively: once, few, many, or a class where the clone is expanded.

. | TRBJ2-7 | TRBD2 | TRBV11-2 | CASSLDRLAGVYEQYF | TGTGCCAGCAGCTTAGATAGGTTAGCGGGGGTCTACGAGCAGTACTTC
once | TRBJ2-1 | . | TRBV28 | CASSLYRVEYNEQFF | TGTGCCAGCAGTTTATACCGGGTCGAATACAATGAGCAGTTCTTC
. | TRBJ2-5 | . | TRBV30 | CAWSRGSKPQETQYF | TGTGCCTGGAGTCGGGGGTCTAAACCCCAAGAGACCCAGTACTTC
once | TRBJ2-7 | . | TRBV7-6 | CASSLERSGLAYEQYF | TGTGCCAGCAGCTTAGAACGGAGCGGGCTAGCCTACGAGCAGTACTTC
. | TRBJ1-6 | . | TRBV10-3 | CAIGESGQKYSPLHF | TGTGCCATCGGGGAGAGTGGACAGAAATATTCACCCCTCCACTTT
. | TRBJ1-2 | . | TRBV5-5 | CASSLEQARNYGYTF | TGTGCCAGCAGCTTGGAACAGGCAAGAAACTATGGCTACACCTTC
. | TRBJ1-5 | TRBD1 | TRBV19 | CASRNQQGNQPQHF | TGTGCCAGTAGAAACCAACAGGGGAATCAGCCCCAGCATTTT
. | TRBJ1-2 | TRBD1 | TRBV19 | CASISTGQGKMYGYTF | TGTGCCAGTATCTCCACCGGACAGGGAAAAATGTATGGCTACACCTTC
. | TRBJ2-2 | . | TRBV5-1 | CASSMGLANTGELFF | TGCGCCAGCAGCATGGGACTGGCGAACACCGGGGAGCTGTTTTTT
few | TRBJ2-2 | . | TRBV10-1 | CASSPSGNTGELFF | TGCGCCAGCAGTCCCAGCGGGAACACCGGGGAGCTGTTTTTT
. | TRBJ1-3 | . | TRBV18 | CASSGDSSGNTIYF | TGTGCCAGCTCAGGAGACAGCTCTGGAAACACCATATATTTT
. | TRBJ2-4 | . | TRBV30 | CAWSVGGIAKNIQYF | TGTGCCTGGAGTGTTGGCGGGATAGCCAAAAACATTCAGTACTTC
. | TRBJ2-7 | . | TRBV28 | CASSLTGLSYEQYF | TGTGCCAGCAGTTTAACGGGACTTTCCTACGAGCAGTACTTC
. | TRBJ2-3 | TRBD2 | TRBV9 | CASSLSGRSGDTQYF | TGTGCCAGCAGCTTGAGCGGGAGATCGGGAGATACGCAGTATTTT
. | TRBJ2-1 | TRBD1 | TRBV19 | CASSVAAGGWNEQFF | TGTGCCAGTAGTGTGGCGGCAGGGGGCTGGAATGAGCAGTTCTTC
. | TRBJ2-5 | . | TRBV7-9 | CASSPWQGEWETQYF | TGTGCCAGTTCCCCATGGCAGGGCGAGTGGGAGACCCAGTACTTC
few | TRBJ2-7 | TRBD2 | TRBV3-1/TRBV3-2 | CASSPRPRTSGYHYEQYF | TGTGCCAGCAGCCCAAGACCCCGGACTAGCGGGTACCACTACGAGCAGTACTTC